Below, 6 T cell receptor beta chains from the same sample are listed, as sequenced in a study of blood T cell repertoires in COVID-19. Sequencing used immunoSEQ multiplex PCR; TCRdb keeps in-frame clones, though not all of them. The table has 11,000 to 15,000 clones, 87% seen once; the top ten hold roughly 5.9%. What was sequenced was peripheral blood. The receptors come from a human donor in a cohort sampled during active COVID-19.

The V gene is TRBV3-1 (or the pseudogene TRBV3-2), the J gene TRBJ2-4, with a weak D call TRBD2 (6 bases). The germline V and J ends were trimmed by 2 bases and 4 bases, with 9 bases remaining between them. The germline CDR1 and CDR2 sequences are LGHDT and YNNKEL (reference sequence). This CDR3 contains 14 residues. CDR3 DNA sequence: TGTGCCAGCAGCCAAACTGCGGGAAAAAACATTCAGTACTTC. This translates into CASSQTAGKNIQYF.

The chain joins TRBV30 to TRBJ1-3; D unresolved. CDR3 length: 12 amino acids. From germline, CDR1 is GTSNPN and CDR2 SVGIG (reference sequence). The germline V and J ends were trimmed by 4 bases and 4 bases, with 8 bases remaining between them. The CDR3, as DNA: TGTGCCTGGACTATACAGGGAAACACCATATATTTT. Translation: CAWTIQGNTIYF.

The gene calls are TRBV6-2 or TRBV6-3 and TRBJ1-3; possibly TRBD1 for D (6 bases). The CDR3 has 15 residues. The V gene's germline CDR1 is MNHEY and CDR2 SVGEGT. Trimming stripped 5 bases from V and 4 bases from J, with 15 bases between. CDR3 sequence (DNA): TGTGCCAGCAGTACTGGGACACCGGTCGGAAACACCATATATTTT. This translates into CASSTGTPVGNTIYF.

The CDR3 loop reads CSASPTGGSQETQYF. The CDR3 DNA sequence: TGCAGTGCTAGTCCTACAGGGGGTTCCCAAGAGACCCAGTACTTC. J is TRBJ2-5 and V is TRBV20-1; 8 bases match TRBD1. The CDR3 contains 15 residues. After removal of 3 bases from V and 1 base from J, the junction contained 7 bases not matched to a gene. The germline V gene has CDR1 DFQATT and CDR2 SNEGSKA (reference sequence).

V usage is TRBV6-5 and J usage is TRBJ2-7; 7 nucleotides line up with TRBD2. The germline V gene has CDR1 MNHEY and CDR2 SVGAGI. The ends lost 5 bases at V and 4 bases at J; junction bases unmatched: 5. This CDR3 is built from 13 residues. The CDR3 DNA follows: TGTGCCAGCAGTAGCGGGACTGATTACGAGCAGTACTTC. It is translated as CASSSGTDYEQYF.

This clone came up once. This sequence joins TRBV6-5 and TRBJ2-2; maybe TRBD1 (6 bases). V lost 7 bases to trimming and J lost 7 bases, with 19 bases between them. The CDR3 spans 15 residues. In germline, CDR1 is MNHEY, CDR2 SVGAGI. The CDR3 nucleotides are TGTGCCAGCACCCCCCGGGTTGGCAGGGGCGGGGAGCTGTTTTTT. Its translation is CASTPRVGRGGELFF.